This TCR beta chain came from a study of T cell responses to AZD1222 COVID-19 vaccine. Whole-study results and caveats: Unmutated variant regions are reportedly the target of nearly half of TCRs that are spike-specific. Repertoires were obtained only post-peak T cell response.

V shed 4 bases and J shed 7 bases, with 5 bases lying between them. This CDR3 spans 11 amino acids. Germline V gives CDR1 MGHRA, CDR2 YSYEKL. Note on this clone: Its matching antigen is unknown.

Data came from immunoSEQ multiplex PCR; TCRdb stores just in-frame clones and leaves some out. Here the sample spans about 87,000 clones, 90% being singletons. The chain combines TRBV4-1 with TRBJ2-1; TRBD1 might be the D (5 bases). The sequences come from peripheral blood, collected on day 0 of AZD1222 vaccination. The receptor comes from an adult in good health. This chain's CDR3 is CASSPGNEQFF. As DNA, the CDR3 is TGCGCCAGCAGCCCAGGGAATGAGCAGTTCTTC.